These 11 T cell receptor beta chains came from one sample sequenced in a study of glioma-infiltrating T cells. The iRepertoire nested amplicon-rescue multiplex PCR amplified TCR alpha and beta CDR3s from RNA. TCRdb reprocessed the multiplex PCR reads via MiXCR and lists one record per CDR3 protein. Altogether about 180,000 distinct CDR3 sequences are present, roughly two fifths being singletons, with the ten largest covering 5.2%. Sample: glioma tissue, nonneoplastic brain tissue, or PBMCs (not recorded which). The source is a human donor with low-grade glioma or glioblastoma, undergoing nonglioma brain surgery, or in good health (not recorded which).

This rearrangement joins TRBV12-3 or TRBV12-4 to TRBJ1-5; maybe TRBD1 (6 bases). V was clipped by 3 bases and J by 1 base, with 13 bases between them. The CDR3 consists of 16 residues. CDR3 bases: TGTGCCAGCAGTTTTGTTTCACAGGGCAGCAATCAGCCCCAGCATTTT. Its translation is CASSFVSQGSNQPQHF.

A few counts support this clonotype. Being one base from a much bigger clone, this may be a read error. V gene TRBV20-1 combines with J gene TRBJ2-1; the match to TRBD1 covers 10 bases. The CDR3 length is 13 residues. Unmatched junction bases numbered 9, after V lost 6 bases and J lost 10 bases. Germline V gene sequence: CDR1 DFQATT, CDR2 SNEGSKA (reference sequence). This CDR3 reads CSAPGQGENEQFF. The DNA for the CDR3 is TGCAGTGCACCTGGACAGGGGGAGAACGAGCAGTTCTTC.

About this clonotype itself: With a much larger clone just one base away, this may be a read error. V usage is TRBV28 and J usage is TRBJ2-1; D is unresolved. Germline CDR1 is MDHEN and CDR2 is SYDVKM. The CDR3 runs to 13 residues. The V end was cut by 8 bases, the J end by 9 bases, with 17 bases between. This chain's CDR3 is CASPPRRDGEQFF. CDR3 nucleotide sequence: TGTGCCAGCCCGCCCAGAAGAGACGGTGAGCAGTTCTTC.

This clonotype showed up just a few times. The chain joins TRBV12-3 or TRBV12-4 to TRBJ2-6, with no clear D. Trimming shortened V by 6 bases and J by 0 bases, and 6 bases separated the two germline ends. CDR3 length: 14 residues. CDR3 DNA sequence: TGTGCCAGCAGCAGGTTCTCTGGGGCCAACGTCCTGACTTTC. It encodes CASSRFSGANVLTF.

To note about this clonotype: A much larger clone differs by one base, so this may be a read error. J is TRBJ2-3 and V is TRBV7-2, with no clear D. The CDR3 totals 13 residues. The germline gives CDR1 SGHTA, CDR2 FQGNSA. CDR3 region: CASSSEFTDTLYF. CDR3 coding DNA: TGTGCCAGCAGCTCAGAGTTCACAGATACGCTGTATTTT.

In this sample, this clonotype turned up many times. The gene calls are TRBV28 and TRBJ2-7, with D uncertain. The CDR3 has 12 amino acids. With 3 bases removed from V and 3 bases from J, the gap between germline ends came to 6 bases. The germline CDR1 and CDR2 sequences are MDHEN and SYDVKM. The CDR3 sequence is CASSFSGYEQYF. In nucleotides, the CDR3 is TGTGCCAGCAGTTTTTCGGGCTACGAGCAGTACTTC.

About this clonotype itself: One base away lies a much larger clone, so this may be a sequencing read error. The chain carries TRBV11-2 and TRBJ1-5; tentatively, D is TRBD1 (6 bases). The CDR3 is 18 residues long. Germline CDR1 reads SGHAT; CDR2 reads FQNNGV. The CDR3 DNA reads TGTGCCAGCAGCTTAGTGTCTTTTCGGGACAAGGCTAATCTGCCCCAGCATTTT. Its protein product is CASSLVSFRDKANLPQHF.

Comments on this clonotype: This sequence may be a read error, since a much larger clone differs from it by one base. This chain uses TRBV7-2 with TRBJ2-7; D is undetermined. Germline CDR1 SGHTA, CDR2 FQGNSA. CDR3 length equals 12 residues. Trimming removed 2 bases from V and 7 bases from J, with 9 bases in between. The CDR3 loop is CASSLLGQEQYF. DNA of the CDR3: TGTGCCAGCAGCTTACTAGGGCAAGAGCAGTACTTC.

V is TRBV5-4 and J is TRBJ2-5, with D tentatively TRBD2 (7 bases). The germline V and J ends were trimmed by 4 bases and 2 bases, with 12 bases remaining between them. The germline gives CDR1 SGHNT, CDR2 YYREEE (reference sequence). There are 14 residues in the CDR3. CDR3: CASSRRGAQETQYF. In nucleotides, the CDR3 is TGTGCCAGCAGCAGACGGGGGGCACAAGAGACCCAGTACTTC. Filled out from reference TRBV5-4 and TRBJ2-5, the complete variable domain reads ETGVTQSPTHLIKTRGQQVTLRCSSQSGHNTVSWYQQALGQGPQFIFQYYREEENGRGNFPPRFSGLQFPNYSSELNVNALELDDSALYLCASSRRGAQETQYFGPGTRLLVL.

On this clonotype: Since a much larger clone is just one base distant, this may be a read error. The chain links TRBV7-2 to TRBJ2-1, with 11 positions matching TRBD2. V was pared by 7 bases and J by 3 bases, with 11 bases of the junction left unmatched. This CDR3 has 17 residues. Germline loops: CDR1 SGHTA, CDR2 FQGNSA. The CDR3 DNA reads TGTGCCAGCATCTTGGTGCTAGCGGGAGGTGGCTACAATGAGCAGTTCTTC. Translated: CASILVLAGGGYNEQFF.

The chain joins TRBV28 to TRBJ2-7, with D possibly TRBD2 on 5 matching bases. Germline CDR1 and CDR2: MDHEN and SYDVKM. The CDR3 length is 12 residues. Trimming cost V 4 bases and J 6 bases, with 10 bases left between them. The CDR3 is CASSSHGGEQYF. The CDR3 bases are TGTGCCAGCAGTTCGCATGGAGGCGAGCAGTACTTC.